This T cell receptor (beta chain) was identified in a study of blood T cells in healthy people across ages. This clonotype was counted a few times. A second PCR, run for roughly 6 to 11 cycles, used a sample-barcoded 5' primer plus a J-beta primer mix. TCRdb passed the 5' RACE reads through MiXCR, listing each CDR3 protein once. There are almost 800,000 distinct CDR3 sequences in the sample; roughly 64% occur only once, and around 20% lies in the top ten. Germline V gene sequence: CDR1 LGHNA, CDR2 YNFKEQ. J was trimmed by 7 bases and V by 0 bases; bases with no gene match: 9. The CDR3 spans 16 residues.

The TCR originated in a young man in good health. This rearrangement joins TRBV4-2 to TRBJ1-5, with 7 positions matching TRBD1. The sample taken for sequencing was blood. CDR3 sequence (DNA): TGTGCCAGCAGCCAAGAAGACAAGGGGGCGAGGCAGCCCCAGCATTTT. This encodes CASSQEDKGARQPQHF.